A selection of T cell receptor beta chains follows, all from one sample in a study of blood T cell repertoires in COVID-19. Method: immunoSEQ multiplex PCR; TCRdb's copy keeps in-frame clones and lacks some. Seen here are 250,000 or so clones, 80% to 90% observed once, and the top ten hold under 3.5%. Sequenced material: peripheral blood. These receptor sequences come from a man aged 25-45 years with COVID-19, enrolled during active disease. The CDR3 runs from the conserved cysteine through the conserved F or W. Fields, in order: J gene, D gene, V gene, clone size, CDR3 DNA, CDR3 protein. D genes are given only for firm matches. Size is stated for part of the rows, as once, few or many counts, or as a class when the clone is expanded.

TRBJ1-2 | NA | TRBV11-2 | NA | TGTGCCAGCAGCCCTGAGAGGGTCCATGGCTACACCTTC | CASSPERVHGYTF
TRBJ2-5 | TRBD2 | TRBV5-1 | NA | TGCGCCAGCAGCTTGGTCGCGGGGGGTCAAGAGACCCAGTACTTC | CASSLVAGGQETQYF
TRBJ1-1 | NA | TRBV7-8 | NA | TGTGCCAGCAGCTTACTGACAGGGAACACTGAAGCTTTCTTT | CASSLLTGNTEAFF
TRBJ1-1 | NA | TRBV10-2 | NA | TGCGCCATCTCCCCGGCGGGGGGCACTGAAGCTTTCTTT | CAISPAGGTEAFF
TRBJ2-3 | NA | TRBV24-1 | NA | TGTGCCACCAGTGATCTCCATACGCAGTATTTT | CATSDLHTQYF
TRBJ2-7 | NA | TRBV5-1 | few | TGCGCCAGCAGCTTGAACGGGAGAGGGTACGAGCAGTACTTC | CASSLNGRGYEQYF
TRBJ2-7 | TRBD2 | TRBV7-9 | NA | TGTGCCAGCAGCGCCCAGCGACTAGCGGGGGGGCTAAGCTACGAGCAGTACTTC | CASSAQRLAGGLSYEQYF
TRBJ2-1 | NA | TRBV9 | NA | TGTGCCAGCAGCGCGACCGGGACTCAGGGAAATAATGAGCAGTTCTTC | CASSATGTQGNNEQFF
TRBJ2-1 | TRBD1 | TRBV7-3 | NA | TGTGCCAGCAGCCCGGGGACAGGCTCCAATGAGCAGTTCTTC | CASSPGTGSNEQFF
TRBJ1-1 | NA | TRBV5-1 | NA | TGCGCCAGCAGCCACGGGGACACTGAAGCTTTCTTT | CASSHGDTEAFF
TRBJ2-2 | TRBD2 | TRBV4-1 | NA | TGCGCCAGCAGCCAAGATTCGGGGGGGAACACCGGGGAGCTGTTTTTT | CASSQDSGGNTGELFF
TRBJ1-2 | NA | TRBV14 | NA | TGTGCCAGCAGCCGAACCGGGACTTCACTATATGGCTACACCTTC | CASSRTGTSLYGYTF
TRBJ1-5 | NA | TRBV5-6 | NA | TGTGCCAGCAGCTTGGGCGGGGGCGCGAGCAATCAGCCCCAGCATTTT | CASSLGGGASNQPQHF
TRBJ1-6 | NA | TRBV24-1 | once | TGTGCCACCAGTGATTTGGACGGAGACCTCCACTTT | CATSDLDGDLHF
TRBJ1-2 | NA | TRBV18 | NA | TGTGCCAGCTCCCCGGGAACCCGGGATATAAGCTACACCTTC | CASSPGTRDISYTF
TRBJ1-1 | NA | TRBV18 | NA | TGTGCCAGCTCCGAGGTTCAGGGGCTTCAGGCTGAAGCTTTCTTT | CASSEVQGLQAEAFF
TRBJ2-7 | TRBD1 | TRBV14 | NA | TGTGCCAGCAGCCAAGATTCCTTCCAGGGGGTTACCTACGAGCAGTACTTC | CASSQDSFQGVTYEQYF
TRBJ2-4 | TRBD1 | TRBV18 | NA | TGTGCCAGCTCACCACTCGGTCAGGGGGTCATTCAGTACTTC | CASSPLGQGVIQYF
TRBJ2-3 | NA | TRBV6-2/TRBV6-3 | NA | TGTGCCAGCAGTTACCTCGGGAAGGACCTCCGGGCAGATACGCAGTATTTT | CASSYLGKDLRADTQYF
TRBJ1-2 | TRBD1 | TRBV27 | NA | TGTGCCAGCAGTTCCCGGGACAGCTTTAACTATGGCTACACCTTC | CASSSRDSFNYGYTF
TRBJ1-1 | NA | TRBV5-1 | NA | TGCGCCAGCAGCTTGGAGCGGGGGCGGAGGCTCACTGAAGCTTTCTTT | CASSLERGRRLTEAFF
TRBJ2-7 | NA | TRBV10-3 | NA | TGTGCCATCAGTGGCTCAGTCTACGAGCAGTACTTC | CAISGSVYEQYF
TRBJ2-1 | TRBD2 | TRBV19 | NA | TGTGCCAGTAGTATAACCCTGATAACTAGCGGGAGGGCCGGTAATGAGCAGTTCTTC | CASSITLITSGRAGNEQFF
TRBJ2-2 | TRBD1 | TRBV19 | once | TGTGCCAGTAGATTCAGCAGGGGGACCGGGGAGCTGTTTTTT | CASRFSRGTGELFF
TRBJ2-1 | NA | TRBV10-3 | NA | TGTGCCATCAGTGAGCGAGGCGACTCCCTTGCGTACAATGAGCAGTTCTTC | CAISERGDSLAYNEQFF
TRBJ2-7 | TRBD2 | TRBV30 | NA | TGTGCCTGGAGTGTAATCCTAGCGGGAGGGGGCGAGCAGTACTTC | CAWSVILAGGGEQYF
TRBJ1-2 | NA | TRBV6-2/TRBV6-3 | NA | TGTGCCAGCAGTCCCGGGTTTGCTAACTATGGCTACACCTTC | CASSPGFANYGYTF
TRBJ1-2 | NA | TRBV9 | NA | TGTGCCAGCAGCCCTGGGCCAGGGATTGGCTACACCTTC | CASSPGPGIGYTF
TRBJ2-1 | NA | TRBV24-1 | once | TGTGCCACCAGTGACTACGTCGGGAGCTCCTACAATGAGCAGTTCTTC | CATSDYVGSSYNEQFF
TRBJ1-2 | TRBD1 | TRBV9 | NA | TGTGCCAGCAGCGTTAGGGGGGACAGGGGTGACTATGGCTACACCTTC | CASSVRGDRGDYGYTF
TRBJ2-2 | TRBD2 | TRBV5-1 | NA | TGCGCCAGCAGCTTTCAGGGAGGGACCGGGGAGCTGTTTTTT | CASSFQGGTGELFF
TRBJ1-6 | NA | TRBV4-3 | NA | TGCGCCAGCAGCCAAGATTTGGCTTCTTATAATTCACCCCTCCACTTT | CASSQDLASYNSPLHF
TRBJ1-2 | TRBD1 | TRBV2 | NA | TGTGCCAGCAGTGGACAGGGAGAGGGCTACACCTTC | CASSGQGEGYTF
TRBJ2-2 | TRBD2 | TRBV7-3 | once | TGTGCCAGCAGCCCCGGGGCTAGCGGGGGGTCGAACACCGGGGAGCTGTTTTTT | CASSPGASGGSNTGELFF
TRBJ2-1 | NA | TRBV29-1 | NA | TGCAGCGTTGTCCAGAATGAGCAGTTCTTC | CSVVQNEQFF
TRBJ1-5 | NA | TRBV27 | NA | TGTGCCAGCAGTTTCTACAGCAATCAGCCCCAGCATTTT | CASSFYSNQPQHF
TRBJ1-2 | TRBD1 | TRBV19 | NA | TGTGCCAGTAGTATTCAACAGGGGTTGTTGGGCTACACCTTC | CASSIQQGLLGYTF
TRBJ2-2 | NA | TRBV18 | NA | TGTGCCAGCTCACCGATGACAGAGATTGCCTCGGGGGAGCTGTTTTTT | CASSPMTEIASGELFF
TRBJ2-2 | TRBD1 | TRBV19 | NA | TGTGCCAGCCGTGACGGACAGGGACACGGGGAGCTGTTTTTT | CASRDGQGHGELFF
TRBJ1-6 | NA | TRBV4-1 | NA | TGCGCCAGCAGCCAAAAAGGGACACCGAATTCACCCCTCCACTTT | CASSQKGTPNSPLHF
TRBJ2-7 | TRBD2 | TRBV6-5 | NA | TGTGCCAGCTGGGAGGGACTAGCGGGAGGTTACGAGCAGTACTTC | CASWEGLAGGYEQYF
TRBJ2-7 | NA | TRBV6-5 | once | TGTGCCAGCAGTTATACGGGCGAGCAGTACTTC | CASSYTGEQYF
TRBJ1-6 | NA | TRBV11-2 | NA | TGTGCCAGCAGCCGACAGCCTTTCGCGGTGAAGGGTAATTCACCCCTCCACTTT | CASSRQPFAVKGNSPLHF
TRBJ1-1 | NA | TRBV7-9 | NA | TGTGCCAGCAGCTTAGTAGGGCGGGGGCGAGGATTGAACACTGAAGCTTTCTTT | CASSLVGRGRGLNTEAFF
TRBJ2-1 | TRBD2 | TRBV9 | NA | TGTGCCAGCAGCCCCCACAGTCTCCTAGCGGGGGGCTCCTACAATGAGCAGTTCTTC | CASSPHSLLAGGSYNEQFF
TRBJ1-1 | NA | TRBV18 | once | TGTGCCAGCTCACCGGGCACCTGGAACACTGAAGCTTTCTTT | CASSPGTWNTEAFF
TRBJ1-5 | NA | TRBV28 | few | TGTGCCAAGAGGGGGAACAATCAGCCCCAGCATTTT | CAKRGNNQPQHF
TRBJ1-2 | NA | TRBV15 | NA | TGTGCCACCAGCATCGGGGAGAGCTATGGCTACACCTTC | CATSIGESYGYTF
TRBJ1-4 | NA | TRBV5-1 | NA | TGCGCCAGCAGCTCTCAGGGTTCTGGTGAAAAACTGTTTTTT | CASSSQGSGEKLFF
TRBJ2-3 | NA | TRBV5-1 | NA | TGCGCCAGCAGCTCGACAGGTAGTTATTACACAGATACGCAGTATTTT | CASSSTGSYYTDTQYF
TRBJ1-4 | NA | TRBV28 | few | TGTGCCAGCAGATTACAGCGAGTTGCAACTAATGAAAAACTGTTTTTT | CASRLQRVATNEKLFF
TRBJ1-2 | NA | TRBV6-6 | NA | TGTGCCCTCTCAGCGGGAGGGGGCTATGGCTACACCTTC | CALSAGGGYGYTF
TRBJ1-3 | TRBD1 | TRBV7-2 | NA | TGTGCCAGCAGCCCGACAGGGTCGGGAAACACCATATATTTT | CASSPTGSGNTIYF
TRBJ2-7 | TRBD1 | TRBV6-2/TRBV6-3 | NA | TGTGCCAGCAGTTTGGGGACAGGGGTCCTCTACGAGCAGTACTTC | CASSLGTGVLYEQYF
TRBJ2-3 | TRBD2 | TRBV18 | NA | TGTGCCAGCTCACCACGGGCTAGCGGGGGTTCCCGAATCTTCACAGATACGCAGTATTTT | CASSPRASGGSRIFTDTQYF
TRBJ2-1 | NA | TRBV21-1 | NA | TGTGCCAGCAGCAAAGGGCCCCGGGAGCCGATGATGAATGAGCAGTTCTTC | CASSKGPREPMMNEQFF
TRBJ2-2 | TRBD1 | TRBV4-3 | NA | TGCGCCAGCAGCCACTACAGGGGCGCAGCCCCCCTGATCAAGAACACCGGGGAGCTGTTTTTT | CASSHYRGAAPLIKNTGELFF
TRBJ2-1 | TRBD2 | TRBV7-2 | NA | TGTGCCAGCAGCTTATGGCTAGCGGGAGGCGATGAGCAGTTCTTC | CASSLWLAGGDEQFF
TRBJ1-5 | TRBD1 | TRBV19 | NA | TGTGCCAGTAGTAGACCACAGGGGCGCAATCAGCCCCAGCATTTT | CASSRPQGRNQPQHF